The clone carrying this T cell receptor beta chain was seen a handful of times. The CDR3 is 14 amino acids. V gave up 9 bases and J gave up 5 bases; unmatched junction bases: 8. Germline loops: CDR1 LNHDA, CDR2 SQIVND (reference sequence). Per the original methods: Reference gene primer amplification in the assay estimated nucleated cell counts. Using immunoSEQ multiplex PCR, the repertoire was profiled, and TCRdb retains in-frame clones only, with some absent. That table supplies the V and J calls and clone size; D and trimming were determined from the DNA. Seen here are approximately 150,000 clones, 82% observed once, and the top ten hold roughly 15%. This sample was included in a study of blood T cell repertoires in COVID-19.

The clonotype was recovered from a human donor with acute or convalescent COVID-19. The donor label of this sample is uncertain. The V and J genes are TRBV19 and TRBJ2-2; 8 bases line up with TRBD1. The sequenced sample consisted of peripheral blood. The CDR3 DNA is TGTGCCAGCTCACAGGGGGTCGGTACCGGGGAGCTGTTTTTT. Its translation is CASSQGVGTGELFF.